One sample yielded the 14 T cell receptor beta chains listed below, sequenced in a study of graft-versus-host responses after intestinal transplantation. Sequenced by immunoSEQ multiplex PCR; TCRdb stores in-frame clones only, minus some. The sample lists about 18,000 clones, 35% to 40% occurring once. The sample consisted of alloreactive CD4+ T cells from a mixed lymphocyte reaction culture, taken before intestinal transplant. The subset here: CFSE-low proliferating T cells sorted from approximately 6-day pre-transplant mixed lymphocyte reaction (GvH or HvG direction). These receptors all stem from a human patient who received an intestinal transplant.

The V and J genes are TRBV16 and TRBJ1-2; 8 bases agree with TRBD1. The CDR3 is made up of 15 amino acids. Trimming removed 3 bases from V and 4 bases from J; junction bases left unmatched: 7. Germline V gene lookup returns CDR1 KGHSY and CDR2 FQNENV. CDR3 in DNA: TGTGCCAGCAGCCAGAAGGACAGGGCCAGCTATGGCTACACCTTC. This gives the protein CASSQKDRASYGYTF. Combining the CDR3 with reference TRBV16 and TRBJ1-2 gives the whole variable domain GEEVAQTPKHLVRGEGQKAKLYCAPIKGHSYVFWYQQVLKNEFKFLISFQNENVFDETGMPKERFSAKCLPNSPCSLEIQATKLEDSAVYFCASSQKDRASYGYTFGSGTRLTVV.

This chain links TRBV6-1 with TRBJ1-2; no firm D call. CDR3 length: 14 amino acids. Deletions cut 4 bases from V and 4 bases from J, with 13 bases between. Germline V lookup: CDR1 MNHNS, CDR2 SASEGT. The DNA for the CDR3 is TGTGCCAGCAGTGCCCGCGCCGACACCTATGGCTACACCTTC. Protein product: CASSARADTYGYTF.

This clone was counted only a few times. The V gene is TRBV5-1, the J gene TRBJ1-2, with D hard to call. The CDR3 runs 15 residues. Between the trimmed V and J ends, which lost 1 base and 5 bases, there was a span of 15 bases. Germline V gene data show CDR1 as SGHRS and CDR2 as YFSETQ. Written as DNA, the CDR3 is TGCGCCAGCAGCTTGTTAGGTGAAGGAGGTTATGGCTACACCTTC. Its protein product is CASSLLGEGGYGYTF.

The CDR3 region has the DNA TGTGCCAGCACAGGGACAGGGAAAGAGACCCAGTACTTC. The encoded protein is CASTGTGKETQYF. V and J are TRBV2 and TRBJ2-5; 9 nucleotides agree with TRBD1. CDR3 length: 13 residues. V was clipped by 7 bases and J by 3 bases; unmatched bases: 3. Germline assignment: CDR1 SNHLY and CDR2 FYNNEI.

The genes are TRBV11-3 and TRBJ2-3; possible D gene TRBD1, 6 bases. In germline, CDR1 is SGHNT, CDR2 YENEEA. Trimming stripped 5 bases from V and 3 bases from J, with 9 bases between. This CDR3 spans 13 amino acids. CDR3 protein: CASSEGTTDTQYF. In nucleotides, the CDR3 is TGTGCCAGCAGCGAAGGGACAACAGATACGCAGTATTTT.

This clone has only one observation. Additional DNA sequences in this sample encode the identical CDR3. The chain has TRBV7-9 and TRBJ1-2; 10 bases align to TRBD1. The germline V gene has CDR1 SEHNR and CDR2 FQNEAQ (reference sequence). This CDR3 is 13 amino acids long. With 4 bases clipped from V and 7 bases from J, the junction kept 3 bases outside the gene matches. CDR3 in DNA: TGTGCCAGCAGCTATCGGACAGGGGGTGGCTACACCTTC. Its protein product is CASSYRTGGGYTF. The variable domain in full, completed from reference TRBV7-9 and TRBJ1-2, reads DTGVSQNPRHKITKRGQNVTFRCDPISEHNRLYWYRQTLGQGPEFLTYFQNEAQLEKSRLLSDRFSAERPKGSFSTLEIQRTEQGDSAMYLCASSYRTGGGYTFGSGTRLTVV.

This clone has more than one count but fewer than ten. The chain couples TRBV5-1 to TRBJ1-2, with D perhaps TRBD1 (6 bases). The CDR3 length is 14 residues. Trimming cost V 3 bases and J 8 bases, with 17 bases left between them. Germline V gene lookup returns CDR1 SGHRS and CDR2 YFSETQ. The CDR3 sequence is CASSYRQDRGGYTF. The CDR3 DNA is TGCGCCAGCAGCTATCGACAGGATCGTGGCGGCTACACCTTC.

This rearrangement joins TRBV5-1 to TRBJ2-1; TRBD1 matches 9 bases. Germline V gene sequence: CDR1 SGHRS, CDR2 YFSETQ. Germline trimming cut 8 bases from V and 8 bases from J; bases unmatched to any gene: 14. This CDR3 region has 15 residues. In nucleotides, the CDR3 is TGCGCCAGAGAATTTCAAAGGACAGGGGCCTATGAGCAGTTCTTC. Protein: CAREFQRTGAYEQFF.

This clone was detected only a few times. This sequence joins TRBV4-2 and TRBJ1-5; D uncertain. Germline V gene sequence: CDR1 LGHNA, CDR2 YNFKEQ. Trimming stripped 4 bases from V and 2 bases from J, with 9 bases between. CDR3 length equals 14 residues. The DNA for the CDR3 is TGTGCCAGCAGCCCACGGGTTCGCAATCAGCCCCAGCATTTT. It encodes CASSPRVRNQPQHF.

The chain joins TRBV5-1 to TRBJ2-5; TRBD2 aligns across 10 bases. The CDR3 runs to 17 residues. Per the germline V gene, CDR1 is SGHRS and CDR2 is YFSETQ. Losses at the gene ends were 5 bases for V and 5 bases for J; bases not matched to a gene: 15. As DNA, the CDR3 is TGCGCCAGCAGGCCCACTAGCGGGGCAAGAGTTTTGGAGACCCAGTACTTC. Amino acids: CASRPTSGARVLETQYF.

The chain carries TRBV14 and TRBJ2-3; D unclear. Germline CDR1 SGHDN, CDR2 FVKESK. Trimming stripped 8 bases from V and 6 bases from J, with 15 bases between. The CDR3 covers 13 residues. CDR3 in amino acids: CASREYPWDTQYF. DNA for the CDR3: TGTGCCAGCCGTGAGTACCCGTGGGATACGCAGTATTTT. Together with reference TRBV14 and TRBJ2-3, the CDR3 gives the full variable domain: EAGVTQFPSHSVIEKGQTVTLRCDPISGHDNLYWYRRVMGKEIKFLLHFVKESKQDESGMPNNRFLAERTGGTYSTLKVQPAELEDSGVYFCASREYPWDTQYFGPGTRLTVL.

The rearrangement joins TRBV6-1 to TRBJ1-1, with D perhaps matching TRBD1 (5 bases). The CDR3 contains 14 residues. The V gene's germline CDR1 is MNHNS and CDR2 SASEGT. Trimming cost V 10 bases and J 3 bases, with 18 bases left between them. CDR3 sequence: CATTLRVRDTEAFF. The CDR3, as DNA: TGTGCCACCACCCTCAGGGTAAGGGACACTGAAGCTTTCTTT.

The genes are TRBV19 and TRBJ1-1; D may be TRBD1 (6 bases). Germline V gene data show CDR1 as LNHDA and CDR2 as SQIVND (reference sequence). The CDR3 loop spans 17 amino acids. The ends were cut back, 5 bases at V and 5 bases at J, with 24 bases in the middle. The CDR3 loop is CASSAPRDNRFTTEAFF. The DNA for the CDR3 is TGTGCCAGTAGTGCCCCCCGGGACAACCGATTTACGACTGAAGCTTTCTTT.

The rearrangement joins TRBV6-1 to TRBJ1-5, with a tentative D call TRBD1 (6 bases). Germline V gene lookup returns CDR1 MNHNS and CDR2 SASEGT. V was pared by 8 bases and J by 7 bases, with 18 bases between. This CDR3 has 14 residues. The CDR3 DNA follows: TGTGCCAGCGGATACGACAGGATTCTACAGCCCCAGCATTTT. Translation: CASGYDRILQPQHF.